Below, one T cell receptor (beta chain) is given with its context. The time point denotes: patch test 2, 6 weeks after DPC sensitization. Treatment specified: therapeutic diphenylcyclopropenone sensitization with weekly scalp DPC. The source of the sample is a study of human T cells and chemical hapten exposure. Germline lookup yields CDR1 SGHVS and CDR2 FNYEAQ. The CDR3 runs 16 residues. Trimming shortened V by 3 bases and J by 5 bases, and 17 bases separated the two germline ends. The study's library attached unique molecular identifiers to single cDNA molecules. One entry per CDR3 protein results from TCRdb running MiXCR on the RACE reads. The sample lists about 110,000 distinct CDR3 sequences, roughly a tenth occurring once.

The input for sequencing was whole blood, taken in connection with sensitization to the hapten diphenylcyclopropenone (DPC). This chain connects TRBV7-6 to TRBJ2-1, with D possibly being TRBD2 (5 bases). This clonotype originated in a woman aged 40 to 55 with alopecia areata. Some clones in this sample may be carry-over from other donors' samples. This CDR3 is CASSFDERTGNNEQFF. The CDR3 bases are TGTGCCAGCAGCTTCGACGAGAGGACTGGTAACAATGAGCAGTTCTTC.